These 22 T cell receptor beta chains originate from one sample sequenced in a study of T cell responses to AZD1222 COVID-19 vaccine. Assay: immunoSEQ multiplex PCR; the TCRdb copy retains only in-frame clones and omits some. The sample holds 80,000 or so clones, roughly 85% seen once. The sample in question was peripheral blood, obtained on day 0 of AZD1222 vaccination. The receptors originated from an adult in good health.

This chain connects TRBV28 to TRBJ1-5, with 10 bases aligning to TRBD1. V was pared by 6 bases and J by 2 bases, with 10 bases of the junction left unmatched. In germline, CDR1 is MDHEN, CDR2 SYDVKM. The CDR3 is 17 residues long. CDR3 in amino acids: CASRRDRGRVGNQPQHF. CDR3 DNA: TGTGCCAGCAGACGCGACAGGGGGCGAGTTGGCAATCAGCCCCAGCATTTT.

V and J are TRBV7-9 and TRBJ2-1; the match to TRBD2 covers 7 bases. V lost 3 bases to trimming and J lost 5 bases; unmatched junction nucleotides: 4. Germline loops: CDR1 SEHNR, CDR2 FQNEAQ (reference sequence). This CDR3 comprises 14 residues. The DNA of the CDR3 is TGTGCCAGCAGCTTGGGGGGACTACACAATGAGCAGTTCTTC. It encodes CASSLGGLHNEQFF.

The chain links TRBV6-5 to TRBJ1-2; D call uncertain. CDR1 and CDR2 from the germline V gene are MNHEY and SVGAGI. The CDR3 length is 15 residues. V was clipped by 2 bases and J by 0 bases, with 10 bases between them. CDR3 region: CASSYGWESNYGYTF. DNA for the CDR3: TGTGCCAGCAGTTACGGATGGGAGTCTAACTATGGCTACACCTTC.

V and J are TRBV2 and TRBJ2-7; the D gene is possibly TRBD1 (5 bases). The CDR3 is 14 residues long. CDR1 and CDR2 from the germline V gene are SNHLY and FYNNEI. Trimming removed 7 bases at V and 2 bases at J, with 15 bases between. The CDR3 bases are TGTGCCAGCAAGGTAGAACAGGACACCTACGAGCAGTACTTC. This sequence encodes CASKVEQDTYEQYF.

The chain has TRBV7-9 and TRBJ1-1; 8 nucleotides agree with TRBD1. V shed 2 bases and J 2 bases; nucleotides not matched to a gene: 4. The CDR3 runs to 15 residues. Germline CDR1 and CDR2: SEHNR and FQNEAQ (reference sequence). CDR3 sequence: CASSLRTGSNTEAFF. Here the CDR3 DNA reads TGTGCCAGCAGCTTACGGACAGGGTCAAACACTGAAGCTTTCTTT.

The chain has TRBV25-1 and TRBJ2-7; 9 bases are shared with TRBD2. From germline, CDR1 is MGHDK and CDR2 SYGVNS. With V trimmed by 2 bases and J by 0 bases, 2 bases remained unmatched. This CDR3 is 15 amino acids long. CDR3 amino acids: CASSEAGGLSYEQYF. The DNA of the CDR3 is TGTGCCAGCAGTGAAGCGGGAGGGCTCTCCTACGAGCAGTACTTC.

This clone has a single count. This sequence joins TRBV6-4 and TRBJ2-1; 9 bases agree with TRBD2. Germline lookup yields CDR1 MRHNA and CDR2 SNTAGT. V lost 0 bases and J lost 10; bases outside the gene matches: 10. The CDR3 loop spans 16 amino acids. The CDR3 DNA reads as TGTGCCAGCAGTGACTCTCTTGGCGGGGGGGCATCCGAGCAGTTCTTC. This translates into CASSDSLGGGASEQFF.

In DNA form, the CDR3 reads TGTGCCACCCCAGGCCGACTAGTATCGTCATACAATGAGCAGTTCTTC. Protein product: CATPGRLVSSYNEQFF. This rearrangement joins TRBV24-1 to TRBJ2-1; D is possibly TRBD2 (6 bases). Germline CDR1 is KGHDR and CDR2 is SFDVKD. CDR3 length: 16 amino acids. V lost 9 bases and J lost 4, with 21 bases in between.

This chain uses TRBV18 with TRBJ1-6; D not resolved. This CDR3 contains 13 residues. The V end lost 3 bases, the J end lost 5 bases, and 5 bases lay between the germline ends. The germline gives CDR1 KGHSH, CDR2 LQKENI. The CDR3 DNA follows: TGTGCCAGCTCACCCCCAAATAATTCACCCCTCCACTTT. Translation: CASSPPNNSPLHF.

The chain has TRBV6-2 or TRBV6-3 and TRBJ2-1; TRBD2 might be the D (5 bases). Per germline, CDR1 MNHEY and CDR2 SVGEGT. V dropped 3 bases and J dropped 2 bases, with 8 bases sitting between them. The CDR3 extends over 14 amino acids. The CDR3 region is CASSYSGAYNEQFF. The CDR3, as DNA: TGTGCCAGCAGTTATTCCGGGGCCTACAATGAGCAGTTCTTC.

The J gene is TRBJ1-4, the V gene TRBV11-2; D possibly corresponds to TRBD1 (6 bases). The CDR3 runs to 15 residues. Trimming pared 7 bases from V and 7 bases from J, leaving 19 bases between. Germline assignment: CDR1 SGHAT and CDR2 FQNNGV. The CDR3, as DNA: TGTGCCAGCAATTTAGGAGGGGGGCTCGGTGAAAAACTGTTTTTT. As protein: CASNLGGGLGEKLFF.

CDR3 loop: CASSKRSNEKLFF. CDR3 nucleotide sequence: TGTGCCAGCAGTAAAAGATCTAATGAAAAACTGTTTTTT. V is TRBV6-2 or TRBV6-3 and J is TRBJ1-4; D ambiguous. The CDR3 consists of 13 residues. Germline values: CDR1 MNHEY, CDR2 SVGEGT. Trimming stripped 5 bases from V and 3 bases from J, with 7 bases between.

CDR3 protein: CASSVGQNYEQYF. CDR3 nucleotide sequence: TGTGCCAGCAGCGTGGGACAAAACTACGAGCAGTACTTC. V and J are TRBV5-5 and TRBJ2-7; possibly TRBD1 for D (6 bases). In germline, CDR1 is SGHKS, CDR2 YYEKEE (reference sequence). The CDR3 covers 13 residues. Trimming removed 4 bases at V and 3 bases at J, with 11 bases between.

The genes are TRBV9 and TRBJ2-1, with TRBD1 matching over 7 bases. This CDR3 comprises 14 residues. The germline gives CDR1 SGDLS, CDR2 YYNGEE. V was clipped by 5 bases and J by 10 bases; unmatched bases: 12. CDR3 nucleotides: TGTGCCAGCAGACAGGGGCCCGGACTCGGGGAGCAGTTCTTC. This translates into CASRQGPGLGEQFF.

The rearrangement uses TRBV11-2 and TRBJ1-6, with 8 bases identical to TRBD1. The V segment lost 6 bases and the J segment 8 bases; nucleotides outside the gene matches: 6. Per the germline V gene, CDR1 is SGHAT and CDR2 is FQNNGV. CDR3 size: 14 residues. The CDR3 coding sequence is TGTGCCAGCAGTCAGGACAGGGAGGATTCACCCCTCCACTTT. Residues: CASSQDREDSPLHF.

V gene TRBV19 combines with J gene TRBJ1-2; no clear D gene. Deletions cut 11 bases from V and 4 bases from J, with 8 bases between. This CDR3 region has 10 residues. Germline CDR1 is LNHDA and CDR2 is SQIVND (reference sequence). As DNA, the CDR3 is TGTGCCGTCGGTTCCTATGGCTACACCTTC. It encodes CAVGSYGYTF.

The genes are TRBV19 and TRBJ1-6, with D hard to call. CDR1 and CDR2 from the germline V gene are LNHDA and SQIVND (reference sequence). V lost 3 bases and J 8 bases, leaving 8 bases between the germline ends. CDR3 size: 13 residues. The CDR3 DNA follows: TGTGCCAGTAGTATCCGACAAGATTCACCCCTCCACTTT. Encoded protein: CASSIRQDSPLHF.

The CDR3 DNA sequence: TGTGCCAGCAGTTTAGTACAGGGCGAGGGTGAAGCTTTCTTT. This gives the protein CASSLVQGEGEAFF. This chain connects TRBV28 to TRBJ1-1; D is perhaps TRBD1 (6 bases). CDR3 length equals 14 residues. Germline V gene data show CDR1 as MDHEN and CDR2 as SYDVKM. The V end was cut by 2 bases, the J end by 7 bases, with 14 bases between.

This clone was counted once. CDR3 residues: CASSLYDYEQYF. The CDR3 nucleotides are TGTGCCAGCAGCCTATACGACTACGAGCAGTACTTC. The gene calls are TRBV7-9 and TRBJ2-7; D not certain. This CDR3 region has 12 residues. Trimming took off 5 bases at V and 3 bases at J, with 8 bases between the two ends. Looked up from germline, CDR1 is SEHNR and CDR2 is FQNEAQ (reference sequence).

DNA for the CDR3: TGTGCCAGCAGCTTTAGCGGGGGACCCTACGAGCAGTACTTC. Amino acids: CASSFSGGPYEQYF. This chain connects TRBV7-2 to TRBJ2-7; 9 bases align to TRBD2. CDR1 is SGHTA and CDR2 is FQGNSA in the germline V gene. V lost 3 bases, J lost 2 bases, and 2 bases stayed unmatched. The CDR3 is 14 amino acids.

The V and J genes are TRBV7-9 and TRBJ2-1, with 14 bases identical to TRBD2. Losses at the gene ends were 5 bases for V and 9 bases for J; bases not matched to a gene: 9. This CDR3 contains 16 residues. The germline V gene encodes CDR1 SEHNR and CDR2 FQNEAQ (reference sequence). The CDR3 sequence: CASSPRLAGGQGEQFF. Here the CDR3 DNA reads TGTGCCAGCAGCCCTCGACTAGCGGGGGGGCAGGGTGAGCAGTTCTTC. Filled out from reference TRBV7-9 and TRBJ2-1, the complete variable domain reads DTGVSQNPRHKITKRGQNVTFRCDPISEHNRLYWYRQTLGQGPEFLTYFQNEAQLEKSRLLSDRFSAERPKGSFSTLEIQRTEQGDSAMYLCASSPRLAGGQGEQFFGPGTRLTVL.

The chain couples TRBV30 to TRBJ1-3; a possible D gene is TRBD1 (6 bases). There are 15 residues in the CDR3. Germline V gene lookup returns CDR1 GTSNPN and CDR2 SVGIG (reference sequence). Deletions cut 2 bases from V and 4 bases from J, with 15 bases between. The CDR3 bases are TGTGCCTGGAGTAACACAGGGTTATCGGGAAACACCATATATTTT. It is translated as CAWSNTGLSGNTIYF.